What follows is one TCR beta chain and its context. Its specificity is not known. The data stem from a study of siplizumab effects on memory and regulatory T cells. Germline-derived CDR1 and CDR2 are LNHDA and SQIVND (reference sequence). This CDR3 comprises 15 residues. Trimming at V came to 3 bases and at J to 7 bases, leaving 8 bases not matched to a gene. Study results and limitations: Many proliferating CD4+ or CD8+ clones remained unclassified. Roughly 75-96% of them could not be assigned either a naive or a memory phenotype. Naive T cells, seemingly more diverse than memory cells, seemed major alloresponse contributors.

Repertoires were generated with immunoSEQ multiplex PCR, while TCRdb's copy carries only in-frame clones and drops some. The table shows some 80,000 clones, with 95% occurring only once. V usage is TRBV19 and J usage is TRBJ2-3; 9 bases are shared with TRBD1. The origin of this receptor is a human donor in good health. The source material was CD8+ T cells sorted from blood. CDR3 residues: CASSIRDRDPHTQYF. DNA of the CDR3: TGTGCCAGTAGTATCCGGGACAGGGATCCCCATACGCAGTATTTT. Full variable domain (rest looked up from reference TRBV19 and TRBJ2-3): DGGITQSPKYLFRKEGQNVTLSCEQNLNHDAMYWYRQDPGQGLRLIYYSQIVNDFQKGDIAEGYSVSREKKESFPLTVTSAQKNPTAFYLCASSIRDRDPHTQYFGPGTRLTVL.